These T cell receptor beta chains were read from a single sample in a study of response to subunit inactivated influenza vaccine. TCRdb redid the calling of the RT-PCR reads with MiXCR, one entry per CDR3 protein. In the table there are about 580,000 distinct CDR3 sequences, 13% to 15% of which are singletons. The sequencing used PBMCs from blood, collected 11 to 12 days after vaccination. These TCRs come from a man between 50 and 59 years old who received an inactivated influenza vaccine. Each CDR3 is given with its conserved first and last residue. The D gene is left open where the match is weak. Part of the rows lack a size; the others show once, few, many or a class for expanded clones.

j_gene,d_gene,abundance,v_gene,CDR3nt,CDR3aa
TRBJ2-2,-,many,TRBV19,TGTGCCAGTAGTGGCGGGGTCCGGACCGGGGAGCTGTTTTTT,CASSGGVRTGELFF
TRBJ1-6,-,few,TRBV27,TGTGCCAGCAGGACACCCTCCTATAATTCACCCCTCCACTTT,CASRTPSYNSPLHF
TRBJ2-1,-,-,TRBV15,TGTGCCACCAGCAGAGGCGGCGGTTACAATGAGCAGTTCTTC,CATSRGGGYNEQFF
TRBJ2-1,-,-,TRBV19,TGTGCCAGTAGTATGACACCCTACAATGAGCAGTTCTTC,CASSMTPYNEQFF
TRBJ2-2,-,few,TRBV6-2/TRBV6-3,TGTGCCAGTGGGGGGAGGAACACCGGGGAGCTGTTTTTT,CASGGRNTGELFF
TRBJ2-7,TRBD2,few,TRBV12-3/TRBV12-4,TGTGCCAGCAGTTTCCGGACTAGCGGGAGTAGCGAGCAGTACTTC,CASSFRTSGSSEQYF
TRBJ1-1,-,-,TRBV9,TGTGCCAGCAGCGTAGCCGACAGAGTAGTGAACACTGAAGCTTTCTTT,CASSVADRVVNTEAFF
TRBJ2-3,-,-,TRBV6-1,TGTGCCAGCAGTGAATACGAGACCGCAGGGGATACGCAGTATTTT,CASSEYETAGDTQYF
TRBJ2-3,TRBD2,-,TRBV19,TGTGCCAGTAGTAATATAGCGGGGGGCCTCAGCACAGATACGCAGTATTTT,CASSNIAGGLSTDTQYF
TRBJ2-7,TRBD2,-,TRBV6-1,TGTGCCAGCTTATTCACTAGCGGGATCCACGAGCAGTACTTC,CASLFTSGIHEQYF
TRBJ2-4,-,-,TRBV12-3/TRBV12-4,TGTGCCAGCAGTCCAGGCCTCTCCCATCGGGGAAGCATTCAGTACTTC,CASSPGLSHRGSIQYF
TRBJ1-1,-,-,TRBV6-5,TGTGCCAGCAGTTACAGGGGAGGTTCGACCAAAGCTTTCTTT,CASSYRGGSTKAFF
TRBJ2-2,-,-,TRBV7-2,TGTGCCAGCAGCTTAGGGTCAGGGCAAACCGGGGAGCTGTTTTTT,CASSLGSGQTGELFF
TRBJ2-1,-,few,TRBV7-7,TGTGCCAGCAGCTTGCTAGCTTCCACTGAGCAGTTCTTC,CASSLLASTEQFF
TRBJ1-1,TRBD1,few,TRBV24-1,TGTGCCACCAGTGATTCCGCAGACAGGGGAATGAACACTGAAGCTTTCTTT,CATSDSADRGMNTEAFF
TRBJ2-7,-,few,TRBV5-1,TGCGCCAGCAGCCGCCGGAGGGAAAGCTCCTACGAGCAGTACTTC,CASSRRRESSYEQYF
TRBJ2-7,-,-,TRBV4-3,TGCGCCAGCAGCCACACACGGGACAAAGGCGAGCAGTACTTC,CASSHTRDKGEQYF
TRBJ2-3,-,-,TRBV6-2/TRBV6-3,TGTGCCAGCAGGCCGAAAAGAACTAGCACAGATACGCAGTATTTT,CASRPKRTSTDTQYF
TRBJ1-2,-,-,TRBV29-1,TGCAGCGTTGGGGGGGGGAACTATGGCTACACCTTC,CSVGGGNYGYTF
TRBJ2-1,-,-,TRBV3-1,TGTGCCAGCAGCCAAGCTGTGAGTGAGCAGTTCTTC,CASSQAVSEQFF
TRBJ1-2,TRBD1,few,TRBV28,TGTGCCAGCAGTTTTCCGGGACAGGGGCACTATGGCTACACCTTC,CASSFPGQGHYGYTF
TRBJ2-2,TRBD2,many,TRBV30,TGTGCCTGGAGTGTACGGGGGACTAGCACCGGGGAGCTGTTTTTT,CAWSVRGTSTGELFF
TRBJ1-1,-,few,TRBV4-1,TGCGCCAGCAGCCAAGAATGGATTCCCGGGAAAGCTTTCTTT,CASSQEWIPGKAFF
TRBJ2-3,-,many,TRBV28,TGTGCCAGCAGTTTAATAGCGGAAATCACAGATACGCAGTATTTT,CASSLIAEITDTQYF
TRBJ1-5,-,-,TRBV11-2,TGTGCCAGCAGCTTAGTAGAGGGACAGCCCCAGCATTTT,CASSLVEGQPQHF
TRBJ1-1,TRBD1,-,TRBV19,TGTGCCAGTAACCTCGTCGGGACAGGGAAAGCTTTCTTT,CASNLVGTGKAFF
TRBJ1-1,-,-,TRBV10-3,TGTGCCATCAGTGAGTCGGAGCCCAGGGGAGGCACTGAAGCTTTCTTT,CAISESEPRGGTEAFF
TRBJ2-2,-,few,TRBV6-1,TGTGCCAGCAGTGACAGGGGTCAGAACACCGGGGAGCTGTTTTTT,CASSDRGQNTGELFF
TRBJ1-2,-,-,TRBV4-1,TGCGCCAGCAGCCAAGATATTACGGCCTCCTATGGCTACACCTTC,CASSQDITASYGYTF
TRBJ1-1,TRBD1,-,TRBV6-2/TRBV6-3,TGTGCCAGCAACGGACAGGGTAGGAGGAACACTGAAGCTTTCTTT,CASNGQGRRNTEAFF
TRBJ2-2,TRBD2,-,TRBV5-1,TGCGCCAGCAGCCCGACTAGCATTCGGGCCGGGGAGCTGTTTTTT,CASSPTSIRAGELFF
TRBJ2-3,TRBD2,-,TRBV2,TGTGCCAGCAGAGCGGGAGTTAGTGCGCAGTATTTT,CASRAGVSAQYF
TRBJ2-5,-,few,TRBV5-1,TGCGCCAGCCGTAAAGGGATTGTTGAGACCCAGTACTTC,CASRKGIVETQYF
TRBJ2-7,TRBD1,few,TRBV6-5,TGTGCCAGCAGTTACTCGGTTGGGACAGGGGCCTACGAGCAGTACTTC,CASSYSVGTGAYEQYF
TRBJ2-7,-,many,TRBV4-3,TGCGCCAGCAGCCAAGATTTCCAGGGTGGCTCCTACGAGCAGTACTTC,CASSQDFQGGSYEQYF
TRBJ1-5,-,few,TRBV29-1,TGCAGCGTGAGTACCGCTTCTAGCAATCAGCCCCAGCATTTT,CSVSTASSNQPQHF
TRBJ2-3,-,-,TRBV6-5,TGTGCCAGCAGTTACTCGGTGGGAGATACGCAGTATTTT,CASSYSVGDTQYF
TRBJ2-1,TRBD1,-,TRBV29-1,TGCAGCGTGGACCGTAGGGACAGGGCCTACAATGAGCAGTTCTTC,CSVDRRDRAYNEQFF
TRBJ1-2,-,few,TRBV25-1,TGTGCCAGCAGTGCCGGGGATCAAAATGGCTACACCTTC,CASSAGDQNGYTF
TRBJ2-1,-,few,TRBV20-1,TGCAGTGCTAGAGTTAGTGCGGTGAAGCAGTTCTTC,CSARVSAVKQFF
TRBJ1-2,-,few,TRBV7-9,TGTGCCAGCAGCTCCACAGGGTCCTCTCGGGATGGCTACACCTTC,CASSSTGSSRDGYTF
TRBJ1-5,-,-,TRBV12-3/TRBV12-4,TGTGCCAGCAGTTGGGCAGGGTACAATCAGCCCCAGCATTTT,CASSWAGYNQPQHF
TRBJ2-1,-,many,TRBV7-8,TGTGCCAGCAGCGCAGGGGGTTTAGCGGAGTTCTCCTACAATGAGCAGTTCTTC,CASSAGGLAEFSYNEQFF
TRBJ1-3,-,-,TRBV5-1,TGCGCCAGCAGCTCTGGACAGAGAAACACCATATATTTT,CASSSGQRNTIYF
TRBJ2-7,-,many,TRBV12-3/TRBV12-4,TGTGCCAGCAGTTCCCTTGGCGGCAGAAGATACGAGCAGTACTTC,CASSSLGGRRYEQYF
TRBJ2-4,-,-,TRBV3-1,TGTGCCAGCAGCCCTTCGTCAGGGGGACTAAACATTCAGTACTTC,CASSPSSGGLNIQYF
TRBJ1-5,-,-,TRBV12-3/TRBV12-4,TGTGCCAGCAGTCCGGGTCTTAGCAATCAGCCCCAGCATTTT,CASSPGLSNQPQHF
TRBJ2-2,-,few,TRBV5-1,TGCGCCAGCAGCCGAGAACGGGCAGCGAACACCGGGGAGCTGTTTTTT,CASSRERAANTGELFF
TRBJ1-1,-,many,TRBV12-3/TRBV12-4,TGTGCCAGCAGTTTCACCGGCACTGAAGCTTTCTTT,CASSFTGTEAFF
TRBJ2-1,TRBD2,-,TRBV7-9,TGTGCCAGCAGCTTTGGCCTAGCGGGAGTCCGACGGGATGAGCAGTTCTTC,CASSFGLAGVRRDEQFF
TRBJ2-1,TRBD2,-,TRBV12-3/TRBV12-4,TGTGCCAGCAGTCGGAAGGCGGGAGGGCCCTCGACCTACAATGAGCAGTTCTTC,CASSRKAGGPSTYNEQFF
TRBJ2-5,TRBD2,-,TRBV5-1,TGCGCCAGCAGCCCCGGCGGGGGGGATGAGACCCAGTACTTC,CASSPGGGDETQYF